A selection of T cell receptor beta chains follows, all from one sample in a study of blood T cell repertoires in COVID-19. Measured with immunoSEQ multiplex PCR; TCRdb has only the in-frame clones, and not every one. The table lists about 260,000 clones, approximately 90% of them singletons, with 4% in the top ten. Sequencing input: peripheral blood. The source of these receptors is a man aged 55 to 70 who had recovered from COVID-19. Each CDR3 is given with its conserved first and last residue. A D gene is named only where the DNA matches it firmly. Size is stated for part of the rows, as once, few or many counts, or as a class when the clone is expanded.

TRBJ2-2 . . TRBV3-1/TRBV3-2 TGTGCCAGCAGCCAAGATCCAAAGACAAGTCAAAAGAGCGGGGAGCTGTTTTTT CASSQDPKTSQKSGELFF
TRBJ2-5 . . TRBV6-5 TGTGCCAGCAGATATGGATCGGGACTCCAAGAGACCCAGTACTTC CASRYGSGLQETQYF
TRBJ1-1 TRBD1 . TRBV7-9 TGTGCCAGCAGCTCTGACAGGGTCTCCACTGAAGCTTTCTTT CASSSDRVSTEAFF
TRBJ1-2 . . TRBV19 TGTGCCAGTAGTTGGGGGGGATCTAACTATGGCTACACCTTC CASSWGGSNYGYTF
TRBJ1-3 TRBD1 . TRBV18 TGTGCCAGCTCACCGGGACAGGGGGCGCGAGGAAACACCATATATTTT CASSPGQGARGNTIYF
TRBJ2-7 . . TRBV6-1 TGTGCCAGCAGTGAGCGACTCTACGAGCAGTACTTC CASSERLYEQYF
TRBJ2-1 TRBD1 . TRBV2 TGTGCCCTTCAGGGACAGGGTTCCTACAATGAGCAGTTCTTC CALQGQGSYNEQFF
TRBJ1-5 . . TRBV27 TGTGCCAGCAGTTTATCAGCAGGGAATTATCAGCCCCAGCATTTT CASSLSAGNYQPQHF
TRBJ1-2 TRBD1 few TRBV6-5 TGTGCCAGCAGTACCGGGACAGTTAACTATGGCTACACCTTC CASSTGTVNYGYTF
TRBJ1-6 . once TRBV19 TGTGCCAGTAGTATCACGGACAGCCGATATTCACCCCTCCACTTT CASSITDSRYSPLHF
TRBJ2-7 . . TRBV5-6 TGTGCCAGCAGCTTCCTAGGCCCCTACGAGCAGTACTTC CASSFLGPYEQYF
TRBJ2-3 TRBD2 few TRBV23-1 TGCGCCAGCACCCGGACTAGCGGGGAATCTAGCACAGATACGCAGTATTTT CASTRTSGESSTDTQYF
TRBJ2-5 TRBD1 . TRBV5-4 TGTGCCAGCATTGACAGGGAGGAGACCCAGTACTTC CASIDREETQYF
TRBJ1-1 . . TRBV6-5 TGTGCCAGCAGTTACGACACAGCAGGGACTGAAGCTTTCTTT CASSYDTAGTEAFF
TRBJ2-3 TRBD1 . TRBV6-5 TGTGCCAGCAGGGAGACAGGGGGTACGCAGTATTTT CASRETGGTQYF
TRBJ2-6 . . TRBV6-5 TGTGCCAGCCGTCCCTCTGGGGCCAACGTCCTGACTTTC CASRPSGANVLTF
TRBJ1-6 TRBD1 . TRBV4-2 TGTGCCAGCAGCCAAGATGGGGACAGGGGGAATTCACCCCTCCACTTT CASSQDGDRGNSPLHF
TRBJ2-5 TRBD1 . TRBV29-1 TGCAGCGTTGACCTGGACAGGGACAAAGAGACCCAGTACTTC CSVDLDRDKETQYF
TRBJ2-7 . . TRBV6-5 TGTGCCAGCTCACGGGGAGGGGGGACCTACGAGCAGTACTTC CASSRGGGTYEQYF
TRBJ2-6 . . TRBV18 TGTGCCAGCTCACCACCGGGGGGGGGCAACTCTGGGGCCAACGTCCTGACTTTC CASSPPGGGNSGANVLTF
TRBJ1-1 . . TRBV19 TGTGCCAGTAGTATAATCGAAGGAGACCGGCGAGCTTTCTTT CASSIIEGDRRAFF
TRBJ2-5 . . TRBV12-3/TRBV12-4 TGTGCCAGCAGTTTCCAGCGGGTTGAGACCCAGTACTTC CASSFQRVETQYF
TRBJ2-1 TRBD2 once TRBV5-1 TGCGCCAGCAGCTTGGGGCTAGCGGGTGATAATGAGCAGTTCTTC CASSLGLAGDNEQFF
TRBJ1-1 . . TRBV19 TGTGCCAGTAGTTGGGTGGGCAACACTGAAGCTTTCTTT CASSWVGNTEAFF
TRBJ1-1 . . TRBV28 TGTGCCAGCAGTTTTTCTGGGCAGGAGAACACTGAAGCTTTCTTT CASSFSGQENTEAFF
TRBJ2-2 . . TRBV18 TGTGCCAGCTCACCACCAACGGTCACCGGGGAGCTGTTTTTT CASSPPTVTGELFF
TRBJ2-7 . once TRBV7-6 TGTGCCAGCAGCTCGTCCTCCGGGACTTCCTCCTACGAGCAGTACTTC CASSSSSGTSSYEQYF
TRBJ1-2 . . TRBV7-2 TGTGCCAGCAGCTTAGGGTTTACGGCTAACTATGGCTACACCTTC CASSLGFTANYGYTF
TRBJ1-2 . . TRBV19 TGTGCCAGTATCAATTCACCACAGGCCCCGACGGGCTACACCTTC CASINSPQAPTGYTF
TRBJ1-1 TRBD1 once TRBV7-9 TGTGCCAGCAGCAATACAGGGGAACGCGATGAAGCTTTCTTT CASSNTGERDEAFF
TRBJ1-1 . . TRBV7-2 TGTGCCAGCAGCTTACGACAGTTGAACACTGAAGCTTTCTTT CASSLRQLNTEAFF
TRBJ1-5 . once TRBV19 TGTGCCAGTAGTATAGATCCTACAGGGCCTACCCCATATTTT CASSIDPTGPTPYF